This TCR beta chain was sequenced during a study of shared T cell receptors in the human thymus. Using immunoSEQ multiplex PCR, the repertoire was profiled, and TCRdb retains in-frame clones only, with some absent. Among approximately 730,000 clones, around 85% were seen once, and the ten largest hold roughly 0.01%. Germline assignment: CDR1 SGHNT and CDR2 YYREEE (reference sequence). The CDR3 spans 13 residues. V was clipped by 3 bases and J by 5 bases; unmatched bases: 3. These data also featured in a second study, about human thymus T cells.

This clonotype was sampled from a girl under three years old with a congenital heart defect. The sequenced sample was thymocytes. The chain combines TRBV5-4 with TRBJ1-1; 8 bases are a match to TRBD1. The CDR3: CASSSQGATEAFF. Written as DNA, the CDR3 is TGTGCCAGCAGCTCCCAGGGGGCAACTGAAGCTTTCTTT.